Listed here are 17 T cell receptor beta chains from one sample, sequenced in a study of T cell responses to AZD1222 COVID-19 vaccine (dated by TCRdb to the early 2020s). Libraries were constructed by the immunoSEQ multiplex PCR assay. TCRdb took this table from immuneACCESS and kept in-frame rearrangements with V and J called. Such tables lack part of the clones; where checked against another copy, unresolved V genes explain under half of the gap, and the rest is unexplained. The sample table shows over 120,000 clones, and 70% to 90% are seen once. The ten largest clones add up to around 8% of the sample. In the paper's terms, the time point label means: baseline before first vaccination. The specimen comprised peripheral blood, sampled on day 0 of AZD1222 vaccination. These receptor sequences come from an adult in good health.

This clone was seen a handful of times. Other DNA sequences in this sample translate to the same CDR3. The genes are TRBV19 and TRBJ2-2, with D uncertain. The ends were cut back, 1 base at V and 1 base at J, with 1 base in the middle. Germline assignment: CDR1 LNHDA and CDR2 SQIVND (reference sequence). The CDR3 is made up of 13 amino acids. The CDR3 spells CASSIGNTGELFF. CDR3 sequence (DNA): TGTGCCAGTAGTATAGGGAACACCGGGGAGCTGTTTTTT.

The chain combines TRBV12-5 with TRBJ2-2, with 8 bases fitting TRBD2. CDR1 is LGHNT, CDR2 FRNRAP, per germline. The CDR3 is made up of 17 amino acids. V shed 6 bases, J shed 6 bases, and the junction held 15 bases outside the gene matches. The CDR3 loop reads CASGQTGGRMIPGELFF. The CDR3 region has the DNA TGTGCTAGTGGCCAAACGGGGGGGAGGATGATCCCCGGGGAGCTGTTTTTT.

V usage is TRBV27 and J usage is TRBJ2-1; 9 bases are a match to TRBD2. Germline V lookup: CDR1 MNHEY, CDR2 SMNVEV (reference sequence). V dropped 6 bases and J dropped 13; count of bases not matched to a gene: 7. The CDR3 is made up of 12 amino acids. The CDR3 bases are TGTGCCAGCAGCATTCTAGCGGGAAGTCAGTTCTTC. Translation: CASSILAGSQFF.

V and J are TRBV4-2 and TRBJ1-3; D remains unclear. Germline V gene data show CDR1 as LGHNA and CDR2 as YNFKEQ. The CDR3 runs 15 residues. The V gene lost 0 bases and the J gene lost 4 bases, with 10 bases spanning the gap. In nucleotides, the CDR3 is TGTGCCAGCAGCCAAGATGAGGCAGCGGGAAACACCATATATTTT. Its translation is CASSQDEAAGNTIYF.

V and J are TRBV14 and TRBJ1-6; D is perhaps TRBD1 (6 bases). V was trimmed by 4 bases and J by 12 bases, leaving 13 bases between them. The germline V gene encodes CDR1 SGHDN and CDR2 FVKESK. The CDR3 runs to 13 residues. The CDR3 nucleotides read TGTGCCAGCAGCCTCACACAGGGAATACCCCTCCACTTT. Its protein is CASSLTQGIPLHF.

This chain joins TRBV28 and TRBJ1-2; D is ambiguous. Looked up from germline, CDR1 is MDHEN and CDR2 is SYDVKM. This CDR3 spans 11 amino acids. Trimming took off 4 bases at V and 5 bases at J, with 5 bases between the two ends. CDR3 sequence: CASSSGYGYTF. In nucleotides, the CDR3 is TGTGCCAGCAGTTCCGGATATGGCTACACCTTC.

The chain couples TRBV19 to TRBJ1-3; D not certain. This CDR3 is 16 amino acids long. The germline CDR1 and CDR2 sequences are LNHDA and SQIVND (reference sequence). Trimming removed 4 bases at V and 0 bases at J, with 13 bases between. This chain's CDR3 is CASSTPRSHSGNTIYF. The CDR3 DNA reads as TGTGCCAGTAGTACCCCCAGGTCTCACTCTGGAAACACCATATATTTT.

The chain uses TRBV7-2 and TRBJ2-1; D call uncertain. Deletions cut 2 bases from V and 4 bases from J, with 12 bases between. Germline values: CDR1 SGHTA, CDR2 FQGNSA. The CDR3 contains 15 residues. The CDR3 sequence is CASSLIGLVYNEQFF. CDR3 sequence (DNA): TGTGCCAGCAGCTTAATAGGGTTGGTTTACAATGAGCAGTTCTTC.

The chain combines TRBV11-2 with TRBJ1-1; D possibly corresponds to TRBD1 (6 bases). Germline loops: CDR1 SGHAT, CDR2 FQNNGV. The CDR3 is 14 amino acids. Between the trimmed V and J ends, which lost 5 bases and 5 bases, there was a span of 15 bases. The CDR3 nucleotides read TGTGCCAGCAGCACTTCAGGGGTCGGTACTGAAGCTTTCTTT. This gives the protein CASSTSGVGTEAFF.

This chain uses TRBV6-5 with TRBJ1-1; no definite D call. Germline V gene sequence: CDR1 MNHEY, CDR2 SVGAGI. V was shortened by 6 bases and J by 7 bases, with 15 bases between the two germline ends. The CDR3 sequence is 13 residues long. CDR3 sequence: CASSAIGTDEAFF. CDR3 DNA sequence: TGTGCCAGCAGCGCCATAGGTACAGATGAAGCTTTCTTT.

This chain uses TRBV7-9 with TRBJ1-2; 9 positions match TRBD1. V gave up 4 bases and J gave up 7 bases; unmatched junction bases: 4. Germline V gene data show CDR1 as SEHNR and CDR2 as FQNEAQ (reference sequence). This CDR3 region has 13 residues. The CDR3, as DNA: TGTGCCAGCAGCTACGGGGACAGGGTTGGCTACACCTTC. It encodes CASSYGDRVGYTF.

The rearrangement links TRBV5-6 to TRBJ1-1; D ambiguous. The CDR3 runs 16 residues. Germline lookup yields CDR1 SGHDT and CDR2 YYEEEE. Trimming took off 0 bases at V and 1 base at J, with 13 bases between the two ends. CDR3 DNA sequence: TGTGCCAGCAGCTTGGATCTAGGGCCGACGAACACTGAAGCTTTCTTT. Translated, it gives CASSLDLGPTNTEAFF. Supplemented by reference TRBV5-6 and TRBJ1-1, the full variable domain reads DAGVTQSPTHLIKTRGQQVTLRCSPKSGHDTVSWYQQALGQGPQFIFQYYEEEERQRGNFPDRFSGHQFPNYSSELNVNALLLGDSALYLCASSLDLGPTNTEAFFGQGTRLTVV.

The chain couples TRBV4-1 to TRBJ2-3; D tentatively reads TRBD1 or TRBD2 (5 bases each). The CDR3 contains 14 residues. V was clipped by 3 bases and J by 9 bases, with 16 bases between them. Germline CDR1 and CDR2: MGHRA and YSYEKL. In nucleotides, the CDR3 is TGCGCCAGCAGCCAGTCCGGGACCCCCACGACGCAGTATTTT. It codes for CASSQSGTPTTQYF.

J is TRBJ2-3 and V is TRBV23-1, with TRBD2 identical over 7 bases. TRBV23-1 counts as an open reading frame of uncertain function. This CDR3 contains 15 residues. Germline trimming cut 3 bases from V and 3 bases from J; bases unmatched to any gene: 6. The CDR3 protein is CASSHGPRETDTQYF. CDR3 sequence (DNA): TGCGCCAGCAGTCACGGTCCGCGGGAGACAGATACGCAGTATTTT.

In its sample, this clone was seen once. The V call is TRBV19, the J call TRBJ2-1; 11 positions match TRBD2. V dropped 8 bases and J dropped 3; count of bases not matched to a gene: 9. The V gene's germline CDR1 is LNHDA and CDR2 SQIVND (reference sequence). The length of the CDR3 is 16 residues. CDR3 region: CASVPPSGRIYNEQFF. CDR3 nucleotides: TGTGCCAGTGTCCCCCCTAGCGGGAGGATCTACAATGAGCAGTTCTTC. The complete variable domain, with remaining parts taken from reference TRBV19 and TRBJ2-1, reads DGGITQSPKYLFRKEGQNVTLSCEQNLNHDAMYWYRQDPGQGLRLIYYSQIVNDFQKGDIAEGYSVSREKKESFPLTVTSAQKNPTAFYLCASVPPSGRIYNEQFFGPGTRLTVL.

The V and J genes are TRBV6-2 or TRBV6-3 and TRBJ1-1; 9 bases match TRBD1. CDR1 and CDR2 from the germline V gene are MNHEY and SVGEGT. This CDR3 is built from 15 residues. With V trimmed by 6 bases and J by 1 base, 6 bases remained unmatched. The CDR3, as DNA: TGTGCCAGCAGCTCTTGGGACAGGGAGAACACTGAAGCTTTCTTT. Translating it yields CASSSWDRENTEAFF.

V is TRBV6-5 and J is TRBJ2-1; 8 nucleotides agree with TRBD1. Per the germline V gene, CDR1 is MNHEY and CDR2 is SVGAGI. CDR3 length: 16 residues. V was clipped by 2 bases and J by 7 bases; unmatched bases: 10. CDR3 nucleotides: TGTGCCAGCAGTTACCGGATTGGACAGGGAAAAAATGAGCAGTTCTTC. Translating it yields CASSYRIGQGKNEQFF.